These 8 T cell receptor beta chains were sequenced from one sample in a study of CD8+ T cells in alopecia areata. In each case, RNA was isolated and then reverse transcribed into cDNA as the sequencing template. The method was immunoSEQ multiplex PCR; TCRdb's version includes in-frame clones alone and lacks a portion of them. The repertoire holds more than 95,000 clones, with around 45% as singletons. What was sequenced was NKG2D-low CD8+ T cells sorted from blood. These receptors were collected from a human donor with alopecia areata.

V and J are TRBV29-1 and TRBJ2-7, with 7 bases fitting TRBD1. Germline V gene sequence: CDR1 SQVTM, CDR2 ANQGSEA. J was trimmed by 4 bases and V by 4 bases; bases with no gene match: 7. The CDR3 is 13 residues long. As DNA, the CDR3 is TGCAGCGTTGTAGTAGGGGGACAGTACGAGCAGTACTTC. This sequence encodes CSVVVGGQYEQYF.

V gene TRBV29-1 combines with J gene TRBJ1-2; TRBD1 might be the D (6 bases). The CDR3 totals 11 residues. Germline V gives CDR1 SQVTM, CDR2 ANQGSEA. V shed 6 bases and J shed 5 bases, with 10 bases lying between them. DNA for the CDR3: TGCAGCGTGGGGGCGGAATATGGCTACACCTTC. Its translation: CSVGAEYGYTF.

This rearrangement joins TRBV19 to TRBJ1-1; D unclear. This CDR3 region has 13 residues. V gave up 5 bases and J gave up 0 bases, with 7 bases separating them. Germline values: CDR1 LNHDA, CDR2 SQIVND (reference sequence). CDR3 in amino acids: CASSAGMNTEAFF. CDR3 in DNA: TGTGCCAGTAGTGCAGGAATGAACACTGAAGCTTTCTTT.

V and J are TRBV7-9 and TRBJ2-5; D call uncertain. The CDR3 extends over 16 amino acids. Trimming removed 5 bases from V and 1 base from J, with 17 bases in between. Per germline, CDR1 SEHNR and CDR2 FQNEAQ (reference sequence). The DNA for the CDR3 is TGTGCCAGCAGCCCCCCTGTGGCGGAACCCCAAGAGACCCAGTACTTC. Its translation: CASSPPVAEPQETQYF.

This clone appeared a few times. The chain employs TRBV5-1 and TRBJ2-3, with unresolved D. Trimming took off 5 bases at V and 2 bases at J, with 6 bases between the two ends. CDR1 is SGHRS, CDR2 YFSETQ, per germline. This CDR3 spans 12 amino acids. CDR3 in amino acids: CASRTLTDTQYF. CDR3 DNA: TGCGCCAGCAGGACACTCACAGATACGCAGTATTTT. Complete variable domain (other parts from reference TRBV5-1 and TRBJ2-3): KAGVTQTPRYLIKTRGQQVTLSCSPISGHRSVSWYQQTPGQGLQFLFEYFSETQRNKGNFPGRFSGRQFSNSRSEMNVSTLELGDSALYLCASRTLTDTQYFGPGTRLTVL.

V and J are TRBV29-1 and TRBJ2-2; TRBD1 aligns across 8 bases. The ends lost 4 bases at V and 1 base at J; junction bases unmatched: 2. The CDR3 loop spans 14 amino acids. CDR1 and CDR2 from the germline V gene are SQVTM and ANQGSEA. CDR3: CSVGDRGNTGELFF. CDR3 in DNA: TGCAGCGTTGGTGACAGGGGGAACACCGGGGAGCTGTTTTTT.

The chain is built from TRBV29-1 and TRBJ2-3; D not resolved. Trimming took off 7 bases at V and 6 bases at J, with 17 bases between the two ends. The CDR3 totals 13 residues. CDR1 and CDR2 from the germline V gene are SQVTM and ANQGSEA. CDR3 residues: CSEVGGGIDTQYF. Written as DNA, the CDR3 is TGCAGCGAGGTCGGCGGTGGGATCGATACGCAGTATTTT.

The V and J genes are TRBV29-1 and TRBJ2-1; TRBD2 aligns across 16 bases. The CDR3 loop spans 16 amino acids. With 6 bases clipped from V and 10 bases from J, the junction kept 12 bases outside the gene matches. Germline-derived CDR1 and CDR2 are SQVTM and ANQGSEA. The chain's CDR3 is CSVAGTSGRAGEEQFF. The CDR3 DNA sequence: TGCAGCGTCGCAGGGACTAGCGGGAGGGCCGGTGAAGAGCAGTTCTTC.